This is a list of T cell receptor beta chains from one sample in a study of T cells after yellow fever vaccination. TCRdb used MiXCR to reprocess the 5' RACE reads, holding one entry per CDR3 protein. The top ten hold about 15% of the sample, which has around 600,000 distinct CDR3 sequences, approximately 13% seen once. This specimen consisted of PBMCs, obtained on the day of the yellow fever booster vaccination. The receptors derive from a man younger than 45 who received the YFV17D yellow fever vaccine. The CDR3 runs from the conserved cysteine through the conserved F or W. A D gene is named only where the DNA matches it firmly. A clone size is listed for some rows: how often the clone was seen (once, few, many), or a class if it is expanded.

TRBV4-3	NA	NA	TRBJ2-7	CASSLDPQGGSSYEQYF	TGCGCCAGCAGCCTCGATCCCCAGGGTGGTAGCTCCTACGAGCAGTACTTC
TRBV4-1	NA	NA	TRBJ2-7	CASSQVWGTSYEQYF	TGCGCCAGCAGCCAAGTCTGGGGGACGTCCTACGAGCAGTACTTC
TRBV29-1	few	NA	TRBJ2-7	CSVEGDMTPYEQYF	TGCAGCGTTGAAGGGGACATGACCCCCTACGAGCAGTACTTC
TRBV20-1	NA	NA	TRBJ2-3	CSALQGDTQYF	TGCAGTGCTCTACAGGGAGATACGCAGTATTTT
TRBV12-3/TRBV12-4	few	TRBD1	TRBJ2-7	CASSVTQGTEQYF	TGTGCCAGCAGTGTCACACAGGGGACCGAGCAGTACTTC
TRBV4-1	NA	NA	TRBJ2-7	CASSQSDPWLGEQYF	TGCGCCAGCAGCCAATCGGACCCCTGGCTGGGTGAGCAGTACTTC
TRBV12-3/TRBV12-4	few	NA	TRBJ1-6	CASSSPGSSSPLHF	TGTGCCAGCAGTTCTCCCGGTTCGAGTTCACCCCTCCACTTT
TRBV28	few	NA	TRBJ1-2	CASILGRGVRDYGYTF	TGTGCCAGCATCCTGGGGAGGGGGGTCAGAGACTATGGCTACACCTTC
TRBV7-2	many	TRBD2	TRBJ2-1	CASTRGVWDEQFF	TGTGCCAGCACCCGGGGGGTGTGGGATGAGCAGTTCTTC
TRBV7-2	few	TRBD1	TRBJ1-5	CASSEGQGRFQPQHF	TGTGCCAGCAGCGAGGGACAGGGGCGGTTTCAGCCCCAGCATTTT
TRBV18	few	TRBD1	TRBJ2-5	CASSPDSDRGRETQYF	TGTGCCAGCTCACCCGATTCGGACAGGGGACGAGAGACCCAGTACTTC
TRBV2	few	TRBD2	TRBJ2-7	CASGRERDYEQYF	TGTGCCAGCGGTCGCGAGCGGGACTACGAGCAGTACTTC
TRBV7-2	few	TRBD2	TRBJ2-5	CASSGASGSLYF	TGTGCCAGCTCCGGAGCTAGCGGGTCGCTGTACTTC
TRBV27	NA	NA	TRBJ2-1	CASSWDADNEQFF	TGTGCCAGCAGTTGGGACGCGGACAATGAGCAGTTCTTC
TRBV29-1	NA	TRBD2	TRBJ2-7	CSARGGTSGSSYEQYF	TGCAGCGCCCGGGGAGGGACTAGCGGGTCCTCCTACGAGCAGTACTTC
TRBV9	few	NA	TRBJ1-6	CASRLDGNSPLHF	TGTGCCAGCAGGCTGGACGGGAATTCACCCCTCCACTTT
TRBV21-1	NA	NA	TRBJ2-1	CASNQGGRGNLNEQFF	TGTGCCAGCAACCAAGGAGGGAGGGGTAATTTGAATGAGCAGTTCTTC
TRBV24-1	few	TRBD2	TRBJ2-3	CATSANPGTSGSTDTQYF	TGTGCCACCAGTGCCAACCCCGGGACTAGCGGGAGCACAGATACGCAGTATTTT
TRBV7-2	few	TRBD1	TRBJ1-5	CASSLLAGGNQPQHF	TGTGCCAGCAGCTTATTGGCAGGGGGAAATCAGCCCCAGCATTTT
TRBV11-2	many	NA	TRBJ2-1	CASSLNGVYNEQFF	TGTGCCAGCAGCTTAAACGGGGTTTACAATGAGCAGTTCTTC
TRBV4-3	few	NA	TRBJ2-3	CASSQGPVDTQYF	TGCGCCAGCAGCCAAGGACCGGTGGATACGCAGTATTTT
TRBV4-2	NA	NA	TRBJ2-7	CASSQDTNRHLGTLYEQYF	TGTGCCAGCAGCCAAGATACGAACAGGCACTTGGGGACCCTCTACGAGCAGTACTTC
TRBV29-1	NA	TRBD2	TRBJ2-1	CSVKDSGSQNEQFF	TGCAGCGTTAAGGATAGCGGGAGCCAGAATGAGCAGTTCTTC
TRBV20-1	few	NA	TRBJ2-5	CSPFLASGQETQYF	TGCAGTCCATTTCTAGCGAGTGGGCAAGAGACCCAGTACTTC
TRBV7-2	few	NA	TRBJ2-1	CASSFGQSSHEQFF	TGTGCCAGCAGCTTCGGGCAATCTTCCCATGAGCAGTTCTTC
TRBV20-1	few	NA	TRBJ1-6	CSATSRGDSPLHF	TGCAGTGCTACCAGTAGGGGAGATTCACCCCTCCACTTT
TRBV12-3/TRBV12-4	NA	TRBD2	TRBJ2-5	CASRLGLAKETQYF	TGTGCCAGCAGACTGGGACTAGCGAAAGAGACCCAGTACTTC
TRBV7-2	few	NA	TRBJ2-7	CASRQGSHEQYF	TGTGCCAGCAGACAGGGTTCTCACGAGCAGTACTTC
TRBV11-2	many	NA	TRBJ1-1	CASSPRQDTEAFF	TGTGCCAGCAGCCCACGACAGGACACTGAAGCTTTCTTT
TRBV29-1	NA	NA	TRBJ1-3	CSVEGGNTIYF	TGCAGCGTTGAGGGAGGAAACACCATATATTTT
TRBV20-1	NA	TRBD1	TRBJ1-4	CSAAGGAEEKLFF	TGCAGTGCTGCAGGGGGCGCAGAGGAAAAACTGTTTTTT
TRBV20-1	few	TRBD2	TRBJ2-1	CSAPNLAESSYNEQFF	TGCAGTGCCCCGAATCTAGCGGAAAGCTCCTACAATGAGCAGTTCTTC
TRBV7-2	NA	NA	TRBJ2-3	CASSPNFADTQYF	TGTGCCAGCAGCCCGAATTTTGCAGATACGCAGTATTTT
TRBV14	NA	TRBD2	TRBJ2-1	CASSQPGLAASYNEQFF	TGTGCCAGCAGCCAACCGGGACTAGCGGCCTCCTACAATGAGCAGTTCTTC
TRBV20-1	few	NA	TRBJ1-5	CSAPSSYQPQHF	TGCAGTGCGCCGTCCAGCTATCAGCCCCAGCATTTT
TRBV6-1	many	NA	TRBJ2-6	CASRSGALSGANVLTF	TGTGCCAGCAGGTCAGGGGCTCTTTCTGGGGCCAACGTCCTGACTTTC
TRBV21-1	NA	NA	TRBJ1-1	CASSKARGMNTEAFF	TGTGCCAGCAGCAAAGCTCGGGGGATGAACACTGAAGCTTTCTTT
TRBV5-4	few	NA	TRBJ2-7	CASSRGLFEQYF	TGTGCCAGCAGCCGGGGGCTGTTCGAGCAGTACTTC
TRBV4-3	few	NA	TRBJ2-1	CASSQDGRNWDEQFF	TGCGCCAGCAGCCAAGATGGAAGGAACTGGGATGAGCAGTTCTTC
TRBV14	few	TRBD2	TRBJ2-3	CASSQDPLAESTDTQYF	TGTGCCAGCAGCCAAGATCCGCTAGCGGAAAGCACAGATACGCAGTATTTT
TRBV5-1	few	TRBD1	TRBJ2-7	CASSSRGQPNSYEQYF	TGCGCCAGCAGCAGTAGGGGACAGCCCAACTCCTACGAGCAGTACTTC
TRBV7-8	NA	TRBD1	TRBJ2-1	CASSYSGAGQGSNEQFF	TGTGCCAGCAGCTACTCAGGTGCGGGACAGGGGTCCAATGAGCAGTTCTTC
TRBV15	many	NA	TRBJ2-1	CATSRGVGLALNNEQFF	TGTGCCACCAGCAGGGGGGTGGGTCTGGCCCTCAACAATGAGCAGTTCTTC
TRBV15	NA	NA	TRBJ1-3	CATSRREYGNTIYF	TGTGCCACCAGCAGACGGGAGTATGGAAACACCATATATTTT
TRBV2	NA	TRBD2	TRBJ2-1	CASGGANEQFF	TGTGCTAGCGGGGGAGCCAATGAGCAGTTCTTC
TRBV6-5	few	NA	TRBJ2-2	CASSILLSGLNSSGRNTGELFF	TGTGCCAGCAGTATACTCTTATCCGGGTTAAACTCGTCGGGCCGAAACACCGGGGAGCTGTTTTTT
TRBV18	few	NA	TRBJ2-5	CASSPRLGGPAKETQYF	TGTGCCAGCTCTCCGAGACTAGGAGGACCGGCCAAAGAGACCCAGTACTTC